These 31 T cell receptor beta chains were all obtained from the same sample, sequenced in a study of neoadjuvant anti-PD-1 for oral cavity cancer. Clones were sequenced by immunoSEQ multiplex PCR, and TCRdb holds only the in-frame ones, with some missing. The top ten hold about 2.3% of the sample, which has about 12,000 clones, roughly two thirds seen once. Time point indicated: after neoadjuvant nivolumab, at surgical resection. The source was PBMCs, collected after nivolumab (anti-PD-1) treatment. The receptors come from a person between 40 and 79 years old with oral cavity squamous cell carcinoma.

This clone was detected a few times. This chain uses TRBV7-8 with TRBJ1-6; D unclear. Germline assignment: CDR1 SGHVS and CDR2 FQNEAQ. The V end was cut by 5 bases, the J end by 5 bases, with 13 bases between. This CDR3 comprises 15 residues. The CDR3 reads CASSLGGNDNSPLHF. Written as DNA, the CDR3 is TGTGCCAGCAGCCTCGGAGGGAACGATAATTCACCCCTCCACTTT.

The CDR3 DNA reads as TGCGCCAGCTCCGGCTATGACAATGAGCAGTTCTTC. Protein sequence: CASSGYDNEQFF. V usage is TRBV10-2 and J usage is TRBJ2-1; D unresolved. Trimming pared 8 bases from V and 5 bases from J, leaving 10 bases between. CDR3 length: 12 residues. CDR1 and CDR2 from the germline V gene are WSHSY and SAAADI.

V and J are TRBV5-4 and TRBJ2-1, with 9 bases that match TRBD2. CDR1 is SGHNT and CDR2 is YYREEE in the germline V gene (reference sequence). Trimming removed 4 bases from V and 8 bases from J; junction bases left unmatched: 10. The CDR3 covers 15 residues. CDR3: CASSPGLAGFYEQFF. DNA for the CDR3: TGTGCCAGCAGCCCGGGGCTAGCGGGGTTCTATGAGCAGTTCTTC.

The gene calls are TRBV4-1 and TRBJ1-5, with D unresolved. Germline lookup yields CDR1 MGHRA and CDR2 YSYEKL. Trimming took 4 bases from V and 9 from J, leaving 19 bases between them. The CDR3 is made up of 15 amino acids. The CDR3 DNA reads as TGCGCCAGCAGCCTGGAAGACATTTTACCATCGCCCCAGCATTTT. The encoded protein is CASSLEDILPSPQHF.

This clone turned up a few times. This chain links TRBV10-3 with TRBJ2-7; D may be TRBD1 (6 bases). The CDR3 runs 16 residues. CDR1 and CDR2 (germline): ENHRY, SYGVKD. Trimming took off 3 bases at V and 3 bases at J, with 18 bases between the two ends. The CDR3 region is CAISEDRPKGHYEQYF. CDR3 nucleotide sequence: TGTGCCATCAGTGAAGACAGGCCGAAGGGCCACTACGAGCAGTACTTC.

This chain uses TRBV5-4 with TRBJ2-3; 7 bases match TRBD2. The germline V gene has CDR1 SGHNT and CDR2 YYREEE (reference sequence). The CDR3 has 14 residues. The junction had 4 bases not matched to a gene; V was cut back by 4 bases and J by 2 bases. The CDR3 is CASSQLAATDTQYF. Written as DNA, the CDR3 is TGTGCCAGCAGCCAGCTAGCGGCCACAGATACGCAGTATTTT.

This clone appeared once. The chain joins TRBV30 to TRBJ1-2; D gene uncertain. Trimming stripped 0 bases from V and 4 bases from J, with 12 bases between. The length of the CDR3 is 14 residues. Germline lookup yields CDR1 GTSNPN and CDR2 SVGIG (reference sequence). The DNA of the CDR3 is TGTGCCTGGAGTGTAAGGAGTCAGCTCTATGGCTACACCTTC. This sequence encodes CAWSVRSQLYGYTF.

The V gene is TRBV9, the J gene TRBJ1-6; 10 nucleotides agree with TRBD1. V gave up 2 bases and J gave up 7 bases; unmatched junction bases: 0. CDR1 and CDR2 (germline): SGDLS, YYNGEE. CDR3 length equals 14 residues. CDR3 sequence (DNA): TGTGCCAGCAGCGTGGGACAGGGGAATTCACCCCTCCACTTT. Translating gives CASSVGQGNSPLHF.

The J gene is TRBJ1-2, the V gene TRBV7-8; D gene uncertain. The germline V and J ends were trimmed by 4 bases and 6 bases, with 18 bases remaining between them. The CDR3 extends over 15 amino acids. Germline CDR1 is SGHVS and CDR2 is FQNEAQ. The CDR3 reads CASSSERPDKNGYTF. CDR3 sequence (DNA): TGTGCCAGCAGCTCGGAGAGGCCGGATAAGAATGGCTACACCTTC.

The chain employs TRBV4-1 and TRBJ2-7; D uncertain. The germline V and J ends were trimmed by 1 base and 12 bases, with 16 bases remaining between them. Germline V gene lookup returns CDR1 MGHRA and CDR2 YSYEKL. This CDR3 spans 13 amino acids. CDR3 residues: CASSQVRNRFRYF. CDR3 nucleotide sequence: TGCGCCAGCAGCCAAGTAAGGAACCGGTTTCGGTACTTC.

The rearrangement links TRBV5-6 to TRBJ1-4; TRBD1 is a possible D gene (5 bases). The germline CDR1 and CDR2 sequences are SGHDT and YYEEEE. This CDR3 spans 12 amino acids. Trimming left V 5 bases short and J 7 bases short, with 9 bases between. This CDR3 is CASSLGVEKLFF. CDR3 sequence (DNA): TGTGCCAGCAGTCTAGGGGTTGAAAAACTGTTTTTT.

The CDR3 reads CASSLPAWTSGSPEQYF. CDR3 sequence (DNA): TGTGCCAGCAGCTTACCCGCGTGGACTAGCGGGAGTCCCGAGCAGTACTTC. The chain has TRBV13 and TRBJ2-7; TRBD2 matches at 13 bases. Germline V gene sequence: CDR1 PRHDT, CDR2 FYEKMQ (reference sequence). The CDR3 totals 17 residues. J was trimmed by 6 bases and V by 2 bases; bases with no gene match: 10.

The rearrangement links TRBV4-1 to TRBJ2-1, with 12 positions matching TRBD2. Trimming at V came to 4 bases and at J to 4 bases, leaving 8 bases not matched to a gene. The CDR3 length is 17 residues. Germline V CDR1 and CDR2: MGHRA, YSYEKL. The CDR3 nucleotides are TGCGCCAGCAGCCTAAAGGGGGGACTAGCGGGTTACAATGAGCAGTTCTTC. Translated: CASSLKGGLAGYNEQFF.

The chain combines TRBV18 with TRBJ2-7, with D possibly TRBD1 on 6 matching bases. The CDR3 runs 18 residues. Per the germline V gene, CDR1 is KGHSH and CDR2 is LQKENI. Trimming removed 2 bases at V and 0 bases at J, with 20 bases between. Written as DNA, the CDR3 is TGTGCCAGCTCACCATTTTTAAGGACAGCCCGAAGCTCCTACGAGCAGTACTTC. Encoded protein: CASSPFLRTARSSYEQYF.

The chain couples TRBV10-3 to TRBJ1-2; 8 nucleotides agree with TRBD1. The CDR3 is 14 amino acids. The germline V gene encodes CDR1 ENHRY and CDR2 SYGVKD. V lost 4 bases and J lost 12; bases outside the gene matches: 13. CDR3 coding DNA: TGTGCCATCAGTGCCCAGGGGGCCCACAGGGTGGACACCTTC. Protein product: CAISAQGAHRVDTF.

The CDR3 sequence is CASSLEVGRGQYF. In DNA, the CDR3 is TGTGCCAGCAGCTTAGAGGTGGGACGGGGGCAGTACTTC. V and J are TRBV11-2 and TRBJ2-7; D possibly uses TRBD1 or TRBD2 (5 bases each). V was trimmed by 0 bases and J by 9 bases, leaving 12 bases between them. Germline V CDR1 and CDR2: SGHAT, FQNNGV. The CDR3 totals 13 residues.

The chain joins TRBV28 to TRBJ1-2; weak D call: TRBD1 (6 bases). The germline CDR1 and CDR2 sequences are MDHEN and SYDVKM. The CDR3 is 14 amino acids. V was trimmed by 5 bases and J by 5 bases, leaving 15 bases between them. CDR3 sequence reads: CASSPAGTLYGYTF. The CDR3 DNA is TGTGCCAGCAGTCCAGCCGGGACACTGTATGGCTACACCTTC.

The chain uses TRBV9 and TRBJ2-1; 7 positions agree with TRBD2. Losses at the gene ends were 3 bases for V and 3 bases for J; bases not matched to a gene: 9. Germline V CDR1 and CDR2: SGDLS, YYNGEE. This CDR3 comprises 16 residues. The CDR3 DNA reads as TGTGCCAGCAGCGCAATAGCGGGCAAGGACTACAATGAGCAGTTCTTC. Amino acid sequence: CASSAIAGKDYNEQFF.

This clone has only a few counts. The chain employs TRBV7-8 and TRBJ2-1; 7 bases are a match to TRBD1. With 4 bases clipped from V and 9 bases from J, the junction kept 6 bases outside the gene matches. CDR3 size: 13 residues. Germline CDR1 SGHVS, CDR2 FQNEAQ. The CDR3 protein is CASSYVRDSEQFF. In DNA form, the CDR3 reads TGTGCCAGCAGCTACGTCAGGGACAGTGAGCAGTTCTTC.

This chain uses TRBV30 with TRBJ2-3; D not resolved. V lost 0 bases, J lost 3 bases, and 4 bases lay in between. The CDR3 covers 12 residues. The germline CDR1 and CDR2 sequences are GTSNPN and SVGIG (reference sequence). This chain's CDR3 is CAWSVNTDTQYF. For the CDR3, the DNA is TGTGCCTGGAGTGTAAATACAGATACGCAGTATTTT.

The chain's CDR3 is CASSQVWVMGYTF. The CDR3, as DNA: TGCGCCAGCAGCCAAGTTTGGGTCATGGGCTACACCTTC. The chain joins TRBV4-1 to TRBJ1-2, with D unresolved. The V gene's germline CDR1 is MGHRA and CDR2 YSYEKL. V was trimmed by 1 base and J by 8 bases, leaving 11 bases between them. This CDR3 is 13 amino acids long.

The rearrangement joins TRBV10-1 to TRBJ2-3; D ambiguous. This CDR3 has 11 residues. The V end lost 2 bases, the J end lost 9 bases, and 6 bases lay between the germline ends. Germline CDR1 WNHNN, CDR2 SYGVQD (reference sequence). CDR3 in DNA: TGCGCCAGCAGTGAGGGCCAGACGCAGTATTTT. This encodes CASSEGQTQYF.

The gene calls are TRBV5-4 and TRBJ2-2, with TRBD1 identical over 9 bases. V dropped 4 bases and J dropped 7; count of bases not matched to a gene: 8. Germline CDR1 and CDR2: SGHNT and YYREEE (reference sequence). The CDR3 runs 15 residues. The chain's CDR3 is CASSRTGDGGGELFF. CDR3 DNA sequence: TGTGCCAGCAGCCGGACAGGGGACGGTGGCGGGGAGCTGTTTTTT. Using reference TRBV5-4 and TRBJ2-2 for the parts outside the CDR3, the full variable domain is ETGVTQSPTHLIKTRGQQVTLRCSSQSGHNTVSWYQQALGQGPQFIFQYYREEENGRGNFPPRFSGLQFPNYSSELNVNALELDDSALYLCASSRTGDGGGELFFGEGSRLTVL.

The V and J genes are TRBV7-3 and TRBJ2-3; possible D gene TRBD2, 6 bases. V was cut by 4 bases and J by 4 bases, with 12 bases left in between. The CDR3 contains 14 residues. Germline V gene sequence: CDR1 SGHTA, CDR2 FQGTGA. CDR3 protein: CASSSLAEPDTQYF. CDR3 nucleotide sequence: TGTGCCAGCAGCTCATTAGCGGAGCCAGATACGCAGTATTTT. The full variable domain, completed using reference TRBV7-3 and TRBJ2-3, is GAGVSQTPSNKVTEKGKYVELRCDPISGHTALYWYRQSLGQGPEFLIYFQGTGAADDSGLPNDRFFAVRPEGSVSTLKIQRTERGDSAVYLCASSSLAEPDTQYFGPGTRLTVL.

The chain links TRBV6-1 to TRBJ1-2; 10 nucleotides agree with TRBD1. Germline-derived CDR1 and CDR2 are MNHNS and SASEGT. V was clipped by 1 base and J by 7 bases; unmatched bases: 6. The CDR3 spans 15 residues. The CDR3 region has the DNA TGTGCCAGCAGTGAAGAGACAGGGGGCGCGGGTGGCTACACCTTC. Translation: CASSEETGGAGGYTF.

The J gene is TRBJ1-5, the V gene TRBV10-3; the D gene is possibly TRBD1 (5 bases). CDR1 and CDR2 from the germline V gene are ENHRY and SYGVKD. The V and J ends lost 2 bases and 3 bases respectively, with 11 bases between them. The CDR3 has 15 amino acids. As DNA, the CDR3 is TGTGCCATCAGTGAGGTCGACAGACCCAATCAGCCCCAGCATTTT. Translating gives CAISEVDRPNQPQHF.

The gene calls are TRBV5-1 and TRBJ2-3; TRBD2 matches at 13 bases. Germline V lookup: CDR1 SGHRS, CDR2 YFSETQ. The CDR3 is 16 residues long. V trimming: 0 bases; J trimming: 4 bases; junction bases outside the gene matches: 2. CDR3: CASSLATSGRPDTQYF. The CDR3 nucleotides read TGCGCCAGCAGCTTGGCGACTAGCGGGAGGCCAGATACGCAGTATTTT.

The rearrangement links TRBV11-3 to TRBJ2-1; 8 bases are a match to TRBD2. V shed 0 bases and J 3 bases; nucleotides not matched to a gene: 1. Per germline, CDR1 SGHNT and CDR2 YENEEA. This CDR3 is built from 15 residues. CDR3 sequence: CASSLERGVYNEQFF. The CDR3 nucleotides are TGTGCCAGCAGCTTAGAGCGGGGGGTCTACAATGAGCAGTTCTTC.

The chain has TRBV9 and TRBJ2-2; maybe TRBD2 (6 bases). The CDR3 is made up of 15 amino acids. Trimming removed 2 bases from V and 1 base from J, with 9 bases in between. Germline values: CDR1 SGDLS, CDR2 YYNGEE. CDR3 sequence (DNA): TGTGCCAGCAGCGTCGGAGGGAAGAACACCGGGGAGCTGTTTTTT. Amino acid sequence: CASSVGGKNTGELFF.

The V and J genes are TRBV27 and TRBJ2-7; 8 positions match TRBD1. Trimming cost V 4 bases and J 3 bases; bases outside gene matches: 8. The CDR3 is 15 amino acids. The germline V gene has CDR1 MNHEY and CDR2 SMNVEV (reference sequence). The CDR3 nucleotides read TGTGCCAGCAGTTCCCCTTCGACAGGGGACTACGAGCAGTACTTC. Translating gives CASSSPSTGDYEQYF.

The J gene is TRBJ2-3, the V gene TRBV7-8, with D perhaps matching TRBD2 (7 bases). The germline CDR1 and CDR2 sequences are SGHVS and FQNEAQ. The V end lost 0 bases, the J end lost 0 bases, and 16 bases lay between the germline ends. CDR3 length: 18 amino acids. The CDR3 loop reads CASSLAPAGAFSTDTQYF. The CDR3, as DNA: TGTGCCAGCAGCTTAGCGCCGGCGGGGGCTTTTAGCACAGATACGCAGTATTTT. The full variable domain, with the rest looked up from reference TRBV7-8 and TRBJ2-3, is GAGVSQSPRYKVAKRGQDVALRCDPISGHVSLFWYQQALGQGPEFLTYFQNEAQLDKSGLPSDRFFAERPEGSVSTLKIQRTQQEDSAVYLCASSLAPAGAFSTDTQYFGPGTRLTVL.